This T cell receptor (beta chain) appears in the sequencing data of a study of T cell changes during pregnancy in multiple sclerosis. Using immunoSEQ multiplex PCR, the repertoire was profiled, and TCRdb retains in-frame clones only, with some absent. The data hold about 26,000 clones, with approximately 92% observed a single time. Germline V gene lookup returns CDR1 MGHRA and CDR2 YSYEKL. J gave up 4 bases and V 4 bases, and 4 bases lay outside the gene matches. The CDR3 runs 14 residues. The V call is TRBV4-1, the J call TRBJ2-1; TRBD2 agrees at 7 bases. The material was CD8+ T cells from peripheral blood mononuclear cells, obtained in the second trimester of pregnancy. The sequence was obtained from a female donor with multiple sclerosis, enrolled in a pregnancy study. The chain's CDR3 is CASSLSGGYNEQFF. As DNA, the CDR3 is TGCGCCAGCAGCCTGTCGGGAGGATACAATGAGCAGTTCTTC.